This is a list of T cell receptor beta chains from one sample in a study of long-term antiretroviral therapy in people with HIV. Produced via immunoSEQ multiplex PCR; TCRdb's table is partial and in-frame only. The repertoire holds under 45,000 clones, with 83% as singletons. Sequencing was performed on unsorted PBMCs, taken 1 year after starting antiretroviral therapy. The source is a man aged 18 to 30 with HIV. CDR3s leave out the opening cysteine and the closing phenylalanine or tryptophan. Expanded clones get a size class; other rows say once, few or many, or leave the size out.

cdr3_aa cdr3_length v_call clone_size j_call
ASSQPGTGDTEAF 13 TRBV5-1 NA TRBJ1-1
ASSVATEANEKLF 13 TRBV9 NA TRBJ1-4
ASSPGTSGRNYNEQF 15 TRBV5-4 NA TRBJ2-1
ASSFGDSFYGYT 12 TRBV11-2 NA TRBJ1-2
ASSLGGGAF 9 TRBV7-9 NA TRBJ1-1
ASSPSGVGSYEQY 13 TRBV9 NA TRBJ2-7
ASSAPGRGNSGANVLT 16 TRBV9 NA TRBJ2-6
ASSSHGGESYEQY 13 TRBV6-1 NA TRBJ2-7
ASSSPGAEAF 10 TRBV27 NA TRBJ1-1
ASSLALGATEAF 12 TRBV19 NA TRBJ1-1
ASSVAGAGTYNEQF 14 TRBV9 NA TRBJ2-1
ASSLLYSGRAGNEQF 15 TRBV4-3 NA TRBJ2-1
ASSPTPNTEAF 11 TRBV4-1 NA TRBJ1-1
ASRIMTGDTDTQY 13 TRBV5-6 NA TRBJ2-3
ASSYSTGEVAF 11 TRBV6-5 NA TRBJ1-1
ASSLGDLGLAGVDEQF 16 TRBV5-1 NA TRBJ2-1
ATSRDQRGTDTQY 13 TRBV15 NA TRBJ2-3
ASRKKESYEQY 11 TRBV14 once TRBJ2-7